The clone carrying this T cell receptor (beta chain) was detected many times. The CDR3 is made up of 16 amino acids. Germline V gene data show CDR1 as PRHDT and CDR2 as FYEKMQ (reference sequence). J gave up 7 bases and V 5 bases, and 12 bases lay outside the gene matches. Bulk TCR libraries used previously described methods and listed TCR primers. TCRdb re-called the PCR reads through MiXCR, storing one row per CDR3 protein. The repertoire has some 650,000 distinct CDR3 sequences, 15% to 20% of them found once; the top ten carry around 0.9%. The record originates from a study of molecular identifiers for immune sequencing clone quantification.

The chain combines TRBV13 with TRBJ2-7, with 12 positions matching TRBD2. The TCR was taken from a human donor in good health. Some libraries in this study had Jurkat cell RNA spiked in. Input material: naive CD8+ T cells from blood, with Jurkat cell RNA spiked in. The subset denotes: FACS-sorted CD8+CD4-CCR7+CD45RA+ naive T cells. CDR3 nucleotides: TGTGCCAGCAGCGACATGACTAGCGGGGGTACGAAGGAGCAGTACTTC. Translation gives CASSDMTSGGTKEQYF.